The rows below give T cell receptor beta chains drawn from one sample of a study of blood T cell repertoires in COVID-19. Here immunoSEQ multiplex PCR was the method, and the copy in TCRdb shows in-frame clones only, minus some. Altogether about 210,000 clones are present, roughly 80% being singletons, with the ten largest covering about 10%. The specimen was peripheral blood. These receptors came from a woman older than 75 with COVID-19, enrolled during active disease. Both conserved end residues are part of each CDR3. D genes are given only for firm matches. Not all rows give a size; the values are once, few, many and, for expanded clones, a class.

V	J	D	size	DNA	CDR3
TRBV28	TRBJ1-2	TRBD1	-	TGTGCCAGCAGTGACGGGACAGGGGGCACGGGAGGCTACACCTTC	CASSDGTGGTGGYTF
TRBV28	TRBJ1-1	TRBD1	-	TGTGCCACCAGAAACAGGGGAATCGCTGAAGCTTTCTTT	CATRNRGIAEAFF
TRBV2	TRBJ1-1	TRBD1	-	TGTGCCAGCAGGGACAGGGGGAGAACTGAAGCTTTCTTT	CASRDRGRTEAFF
TRBV6-2/TRBV6-3	TRBJ2-4	TRBD1	once	TGTGCCAGCAGTTATGCGACAGGGGACAAAAACATTCAGTACTTC	CASSYATGDKNIQYF
TRBV6-5	TRBJ1-2	-	-	TGTGCCAGCAGTTCAGGTCAAAGTGGCTACACCTTC	CASSSGQSGYTF
TRBV19	TRBJ2-1	-	-	TGTGCCTCCGGGGTTACCTACAATGAGCAGTTCTTC	CASGVTYNEQFF
TRBV11-3	TRBJ1-1	TRBD1	-	TGTGCCAGCTCGCCGGGACAGGGGGCTTCTGAAGCTTTCTTT	CASSPGQGASEAFF
TRBV7-6	TRBJ1-1	-	-	TGTGCCAGCAGCTTACAGGAGAACACTGAAGCTTTCTTT	CASSLQENTEAFF
TRBV19	TRBJ1-3	-	-	TGTGCCAGTATCCCCCCGGCGGGGGGCGGTGGAAACACCATATATTTT	CASIPPAGGGGNTIYF
TRBV7-8	TRBJ2-1	TRBD2	-	TGTGCCAGCAGCTACGGACTAGCGGTCTACAATGAGCAGTTCTTC	CASSYGLAVYNEQFF
TRBV7-3	TRBJ2-2	-	once	TGTGCCAGCAGCTTAAATCTGAACACCGGGGAGCTGTTTTTT	CASSLNLNTGELFF
TRBV7-2	TRBJ2-1	-	-	TGTGCCAGCAGCTTAGATGCAGGGGCGGTTGAGCAGTTCTTC	CASSLDAGAVEQFF
TRBV10-3	TRBJ1-5	-	-	TGTGCCATCAGTGAGTCGGGGGGTCGGCCCCAGCATTTT	CAISESGGRPQHF
TRBV6-6	TRBJ1-5	-	-	TGTGCCAGCTCGAGCTATAGCAATCAGCCCCAGCATTTT	CASSSYSNQPQHF
TRBV7-3	TRBJ2-2	TRBD2	-	TGTGCCAGCAGCTTAATAGGGCCTAGCGGGGGCGGGGAGCTGTTTTTT	CASSLIGPSGGGELFF
TRBV7-3	TRBJ2-6	-	-	TGTGCCAGCAGCGCCCAGGGGTCTGGGGCCAACGTCCTGACTTTC	CASSAQGSGANVLTF
TRBV19	TRBJ2-5	TRBD2	-	TGTGCCAGCCGAGGCGGGGGACGGACCCAGTACTTC	CASRGGGRTQYF
TRBV29-1	TRBJ1-2	-	few	TGCAGCGGTACCGATGGAGCTAACTATGGCTACACCTTC	CSGTDGANYGYTF
TRBV2	TRBJ2-2	-	-	TGTGCCAGCGAGAGGACTCTTAACACCGGGGAGCTGTTTTTT	CASERTLNTGELFF
TRBV5-8	TRBJ1-1	-	few	TGTGCCAGCAGCTTGAAGCTATCAACTGAAGCTTTCTTT	CASSLKLSTEAFF
TRBV19	TRBJ2-3	TRBD2	-	TGTGCCAGTACCACGACTAGCGGGGGCACAGATACGCAGTATTTT	CASTTTSGGTDTQYF
TRBV9	TRBJ1-1	-	once	TGTGCCAGCAGCCTGTCTTCCAGGGGCGAGAATTTGAACACTGAAGCTTTCTTT	CASSLSSRGENLNTEAFF
TRBV3-1/TRBV3-2	TRBJ1-1	TRBD1	-	TGTGCCAGCAGATCGACCGGACAGGGAGCGGAAGCTTTCTTT	CASRSTGQGAEAFF
TRBV18	TRBJ2-2	TRBD1	-	TGTGCCAGCTCACCCTTGACAGGGGTGGCCGGGGAGCTGTTTTTT	CASSPLTGVAGELFF
TRBV6-5	TRBJ2-5	-	-	TGTGCCAGCAGGACCCAGCTAGCGGAGACCCAGTACTTC	CASRTQLAETQYF
TRBV28	TRBJ1-1	-	-	TGTGCCAGCAGTTTACGACAGAACACTGAAGCTTTCTTT	CASSLRQNTEAFF
TRBV10-3	TRBJ2-1	TRBD1	-	TGTGCCATCAGTCGCGTGACCGGGACAGGGACTTACAATGAGCAGTTCTTC	CAISRVTGTGTYNEQFF
TRBV18	TRBJ2-1	-	-	TGTGCCAGCTCACCACCGGCTGGACAGCAGCAGTTCTTC	CASSPPAGQQQFF